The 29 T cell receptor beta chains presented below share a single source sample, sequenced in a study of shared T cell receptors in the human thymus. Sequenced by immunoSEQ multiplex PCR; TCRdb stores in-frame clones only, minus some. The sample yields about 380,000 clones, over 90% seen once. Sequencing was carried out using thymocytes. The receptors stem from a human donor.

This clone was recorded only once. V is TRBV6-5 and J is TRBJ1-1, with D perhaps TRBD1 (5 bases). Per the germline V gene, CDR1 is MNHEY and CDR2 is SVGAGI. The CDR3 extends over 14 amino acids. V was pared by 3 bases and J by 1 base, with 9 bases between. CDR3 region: CASSYGAENTEAFF. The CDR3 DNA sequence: TGTGCCAGCAGTTATGGGGCCGAGAACACTGAAGCTTTCTTT.

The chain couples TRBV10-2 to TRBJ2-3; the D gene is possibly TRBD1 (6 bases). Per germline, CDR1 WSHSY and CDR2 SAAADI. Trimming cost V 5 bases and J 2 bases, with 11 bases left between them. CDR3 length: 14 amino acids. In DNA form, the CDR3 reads TGCGCCAGCAGTAATCAGGGGACCACAGATACGCAGTATTTT. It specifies CASSNQGTTDTQYF.

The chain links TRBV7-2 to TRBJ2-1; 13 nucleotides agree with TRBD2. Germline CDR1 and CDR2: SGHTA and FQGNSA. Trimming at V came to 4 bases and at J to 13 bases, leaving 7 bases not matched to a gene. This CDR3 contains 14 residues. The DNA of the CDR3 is TGTGCCAGCAGCTACCAGGGGACTAGCGGGGTCCAGTTCTTC. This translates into CASSYQGTSGVQFF.

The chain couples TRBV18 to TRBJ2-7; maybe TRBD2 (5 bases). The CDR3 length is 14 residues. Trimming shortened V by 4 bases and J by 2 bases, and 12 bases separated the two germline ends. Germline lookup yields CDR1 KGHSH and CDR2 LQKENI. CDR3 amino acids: CASSLQRSTYEQYF. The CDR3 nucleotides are TGTGCCAGCTCACTTCAGCGGTCCACCTACGAGCAGTACTTC.

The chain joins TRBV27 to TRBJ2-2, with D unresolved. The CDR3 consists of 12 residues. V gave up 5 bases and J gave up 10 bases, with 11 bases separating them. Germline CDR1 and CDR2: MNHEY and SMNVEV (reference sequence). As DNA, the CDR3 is TGTGCCAGCAGTCCCCACCCGGCGGAGCTGTTTTTT. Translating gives CASSPHPAELFF.

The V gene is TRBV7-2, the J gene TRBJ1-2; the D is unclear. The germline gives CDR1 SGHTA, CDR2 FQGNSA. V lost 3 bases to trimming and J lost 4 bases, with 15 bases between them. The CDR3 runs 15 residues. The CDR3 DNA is TGTGCCAGCAGCTTCATCGAGGACCCTCCCTATGGCTACACCTTC. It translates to CASSFIEDPPYGYTF.

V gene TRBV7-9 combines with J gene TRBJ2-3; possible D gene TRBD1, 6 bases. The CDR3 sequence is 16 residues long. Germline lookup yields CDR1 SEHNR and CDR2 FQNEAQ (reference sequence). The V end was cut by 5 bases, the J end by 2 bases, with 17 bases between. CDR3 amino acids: CASSPPRGNVTDTQYF. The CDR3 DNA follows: TGTGCCAGCAGCCCCCCAAGGGGGAATGTCACAGATACGCAGTATTTT.

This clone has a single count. CDR3 amino acids: CASSPGQGGGQPQHF. CDR3 nucleotide sequence: TGTGCCAGCTCACCGGGACAGGGAGGAGGTCAGCCCCAGCATTTT. This chain joins TRBV18 and TRBJ1-5, with 9 bases that match TRBD1. The trim removed 3 bases at V and 6 bases at J, leaving 6 bases unmatched. The germline V gene has CDR1 KGHSH and CDR2 LQKENI. The CDR3 is 15 residues long.

The CDR3: CASSEAQFYGYTF. The CDR3 DNA follows: TGTGCCAGCAGTGAAGCGCAATTCTATGGCTACACCTTC. The rearrangement links TRBV6-5 to TRBJ1-2, with D unresolved. Trimming shortened V by 5 bases and J by 4 bases, and 11 bases separated the two germline ends. Germline V gene data show CDR1 as MNHEY and CDR2 as SVGAGI. This CDR3 has 13 residues.

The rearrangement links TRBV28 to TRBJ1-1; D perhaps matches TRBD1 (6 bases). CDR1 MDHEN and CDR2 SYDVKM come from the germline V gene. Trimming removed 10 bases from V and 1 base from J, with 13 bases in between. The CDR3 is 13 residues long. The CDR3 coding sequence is TGTGCCACCAGGGGAGGGGGGAACACTGAAGCTTTCTTT. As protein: CATRGGGNTEAFF.

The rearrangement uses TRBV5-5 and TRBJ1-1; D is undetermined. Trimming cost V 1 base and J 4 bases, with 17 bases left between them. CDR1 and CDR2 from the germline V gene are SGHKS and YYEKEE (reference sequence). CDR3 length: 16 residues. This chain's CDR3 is CASSLRSPGLSTEAFF. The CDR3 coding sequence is TGTGCCAGCAGCTTGAGGTCCCCGGGGTTGAGCACTGAAGCTTTCTTT.

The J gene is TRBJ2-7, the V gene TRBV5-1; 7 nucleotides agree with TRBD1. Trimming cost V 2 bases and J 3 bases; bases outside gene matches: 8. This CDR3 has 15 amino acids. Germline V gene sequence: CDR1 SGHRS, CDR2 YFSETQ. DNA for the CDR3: TGCGCCAGCAGCTTATATGGACAGGCGGGCTACGAGCAGTACTTC. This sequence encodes CASSLYGQAGYEQYF.

This CDR3 is CASSATNTAYSNQPQHF. The CDR3 DNA is TGTGCCAGTAGTGCGACAAACACAGCTTATAGCAATCAGCCCCAGCATTTT. This sequence joins TRBV19 and TRBJ1-5; D is unresolved. The germline V and J ends were trimmed by 5 bases and 0 bases, with 17 bases remaining between them. CDR1 and CDR2 from the germline V gene are LNHDA and SQIVND (reference sequence). This CDR3 has 17 residues.

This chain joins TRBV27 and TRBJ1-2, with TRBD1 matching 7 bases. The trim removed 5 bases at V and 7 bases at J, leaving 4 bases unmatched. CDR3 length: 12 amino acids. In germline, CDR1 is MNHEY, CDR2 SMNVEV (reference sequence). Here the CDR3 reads CASSTGDGGYTF. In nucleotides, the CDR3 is TGTGCCAGCAGTACAGGGGATGGTGGCTACACCTTC.

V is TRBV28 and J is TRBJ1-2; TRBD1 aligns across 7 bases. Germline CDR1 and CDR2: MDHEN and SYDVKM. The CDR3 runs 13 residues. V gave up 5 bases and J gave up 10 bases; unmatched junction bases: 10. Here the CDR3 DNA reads TGTGCCAGCAGTCCTAGGGGGCGGAATTACTACACCTTC. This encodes CASSPRGRNYYTF.

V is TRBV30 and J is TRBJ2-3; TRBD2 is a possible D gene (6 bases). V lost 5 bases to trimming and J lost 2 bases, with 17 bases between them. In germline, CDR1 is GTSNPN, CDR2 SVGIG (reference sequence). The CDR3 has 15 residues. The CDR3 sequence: CAWSRDFQDTDTQYF. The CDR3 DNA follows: TGTGCCTGGTCCAGGGACTTCCAGGACACAGATACGCAGTATTTT.

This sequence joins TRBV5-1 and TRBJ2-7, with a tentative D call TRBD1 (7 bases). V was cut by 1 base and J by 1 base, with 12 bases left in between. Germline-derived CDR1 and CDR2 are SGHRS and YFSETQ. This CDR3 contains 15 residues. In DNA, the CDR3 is TGCGCCAGCAGCTTGTCGGAGGGGGCTTCCTACGAGCAGTACTTC. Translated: CASSLSEGASYEQYF.

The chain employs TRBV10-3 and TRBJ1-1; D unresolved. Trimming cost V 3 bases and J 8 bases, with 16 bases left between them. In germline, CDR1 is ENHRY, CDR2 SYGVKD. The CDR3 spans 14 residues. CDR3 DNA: TGTGCCATCAGTGACCCGGGCGCCGCGCCGGAAGCTTTCTTT. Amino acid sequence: CAISDPGAAPEAFF.

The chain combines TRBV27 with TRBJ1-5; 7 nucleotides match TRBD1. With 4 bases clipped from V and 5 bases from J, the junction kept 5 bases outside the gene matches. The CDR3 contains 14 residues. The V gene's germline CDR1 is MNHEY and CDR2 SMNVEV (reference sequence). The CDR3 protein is CASSSGTADQPQHF. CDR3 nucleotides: TGTGCCAGCAGTTCTGGGACAGCTGATCAGCCCCAGCATTTT.

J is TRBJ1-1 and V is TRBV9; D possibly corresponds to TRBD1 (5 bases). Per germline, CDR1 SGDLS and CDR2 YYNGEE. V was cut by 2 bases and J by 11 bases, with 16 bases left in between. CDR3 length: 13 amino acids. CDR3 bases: TGTGCCAGCAGCGTTAGGGACCGCTTTGAGGCTTTCTTT. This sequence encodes CASSVRDRFEAFF.

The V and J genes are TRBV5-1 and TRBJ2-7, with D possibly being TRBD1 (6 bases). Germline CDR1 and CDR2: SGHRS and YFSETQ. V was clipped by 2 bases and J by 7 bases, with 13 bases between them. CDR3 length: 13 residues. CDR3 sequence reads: CASSLNRDGEQYF. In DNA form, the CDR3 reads TGCGCCAGCAGCTTAAACAGGGACGGGGAGCAGTACTTC. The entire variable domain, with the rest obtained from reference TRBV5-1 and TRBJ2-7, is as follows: KAGVTQTPRYLIKTRGQQVTLSCSPISGHRSVSWYQQTPGQGLQFLFEYFSETQRNKGNFPGRFSGRQFSNSRSEMNVSTLELGDSALYLCASSLNRDGEQYFGPGTRLTVT.

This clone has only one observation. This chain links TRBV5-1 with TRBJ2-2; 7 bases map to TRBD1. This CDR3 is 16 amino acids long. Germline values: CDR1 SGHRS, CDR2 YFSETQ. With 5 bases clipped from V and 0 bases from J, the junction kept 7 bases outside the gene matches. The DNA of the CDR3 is TGCGCCAGCAGACTCTACAGGGGAACGAACACCGGGGAGCTGTTTTTT. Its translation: CASRLYRGTNTGELFF.

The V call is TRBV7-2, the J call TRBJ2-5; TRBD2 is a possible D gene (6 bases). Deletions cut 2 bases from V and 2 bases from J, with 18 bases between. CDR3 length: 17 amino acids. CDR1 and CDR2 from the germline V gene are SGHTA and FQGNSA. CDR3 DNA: TGTGCCAGCAGCTTAAGGATCATCGACGGGACTCAAGAGACCCAGTACTTC. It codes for CASSLRIIDGTQETQYF. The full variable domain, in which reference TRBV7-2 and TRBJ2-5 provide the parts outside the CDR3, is GAGVSQSPSNKVTEKGKDVELRCDPISGHTALYWYRQSLGQGLEFLIYFQGNSAPDKSGLPSDRFSAERTGGSVSTLTIQRTQQEDSAVYLCASSLRIIDGTQETQYFGPGTRLLVL.

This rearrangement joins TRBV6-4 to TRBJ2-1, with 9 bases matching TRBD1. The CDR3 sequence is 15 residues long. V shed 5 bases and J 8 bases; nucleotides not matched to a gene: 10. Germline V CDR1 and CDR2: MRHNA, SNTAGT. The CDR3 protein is CASSLRDREEDEQFF. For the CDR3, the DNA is TGTGCCAGCAGTCTCCGGGACAGGGAAGAGGATGAGCAGTTCTTC.

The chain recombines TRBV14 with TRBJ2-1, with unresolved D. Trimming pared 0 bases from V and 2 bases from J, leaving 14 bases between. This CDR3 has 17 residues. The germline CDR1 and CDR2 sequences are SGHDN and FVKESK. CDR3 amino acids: CASSQDKRVYPYNEQFF. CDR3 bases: TGTGCCAGCAGCCAAGATAAACGGGTATACCCCTACAATGAGCAGTTCTTC.

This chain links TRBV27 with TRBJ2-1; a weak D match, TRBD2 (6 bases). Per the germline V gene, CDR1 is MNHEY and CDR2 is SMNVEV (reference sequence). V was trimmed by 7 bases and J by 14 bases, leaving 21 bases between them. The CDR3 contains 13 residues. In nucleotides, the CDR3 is TGTGCCAGCACCCCTTCCCCCCGGGGGTTGGAGTTCTTC. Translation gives CASTPSPRGLEFF.

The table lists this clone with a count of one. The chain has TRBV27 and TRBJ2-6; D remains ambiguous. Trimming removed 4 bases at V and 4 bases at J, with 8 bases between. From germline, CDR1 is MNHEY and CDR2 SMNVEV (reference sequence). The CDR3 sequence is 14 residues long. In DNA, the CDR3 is TGTGCCAGCAGTTCGCCAGCCGGGGCCAACGTCCTGACTTTC. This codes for CASSSPAGANVLTF.

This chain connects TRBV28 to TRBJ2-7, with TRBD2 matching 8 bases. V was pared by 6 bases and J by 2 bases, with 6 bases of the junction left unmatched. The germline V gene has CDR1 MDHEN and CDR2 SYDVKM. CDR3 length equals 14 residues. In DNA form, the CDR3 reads TGTGCCAGCAGGCCTAGCGGGCCCACCTACGAGCAGTACTTC. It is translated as CASRPSGPTYEQYF. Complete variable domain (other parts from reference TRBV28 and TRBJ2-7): DVKVTQSSRYLVKRTGEKVFLECVQDMDHENMFWYRQDPGLGLRLIYFSYDVKMKEKGDIPEGYSVSREKKERFSLILESASTNQTSMYLCASRPSGPTYEQYFGPGTRLTVT.

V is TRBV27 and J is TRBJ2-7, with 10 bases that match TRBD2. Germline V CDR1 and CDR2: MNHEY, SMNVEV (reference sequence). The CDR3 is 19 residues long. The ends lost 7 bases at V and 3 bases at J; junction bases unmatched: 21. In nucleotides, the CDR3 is TGTGCCAGCAAGTCATCTGGGGGCCTAGCGGGAGTAGGGAACTACGAGCAGTACTTC. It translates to CASKSSGGLAGVGNYEQYF.